One and the same sample provided the 30 T cell receptor beta chains below, sequenced in a study of T-cell reconstitution after alpha-beta-depleted transplantation in children. As it was prepared, the TCRbeta library received unique molecular identifiers. TCRdb analysed the PCR reads with MiXCR anew, one entry per CDR3 protein. Among some 300,000 distinct CDR3 sequences listed, roughly a tenth were seen once. Sequences were derived from PBMCs, sampled before TCRalphabeta/CD19-depleted stem cell transplant. Source of these receptors: a boy younger than two with acute myeloid leukemia, due to receive a stem cell transplant.

V and J are TRBV7-2 and TRBJ2-4; TRBD2 might be the D (5 bases). The germline CDR1 and CDR2 sequences are SGHTA and FQGNSA. Trimming took off 1 base at V and 2 bases at J, with 6 bases between the two ends. The CDR3 length is 14 residues. CDR3 sequence reads: CASSLGGTKNIQYF. CDR3 coding DNA: TGTGCCAGCAGCTTAGGAGGGACCAAAAACATTCAGTACTTC.

This clonotype was recorded many times. V usage is TRBV12-3 or TRBV12-4 and J usage is TRBJ2-7; no firm D call. This CDR3 is 14 amino acids long. V was clipped by 2 bases and J by 0 bases, with 8 bases between them. The CDR3 coding sequence is TGTGCCAGCAGTTTATGGCGAAGCTCCTACGAGCAGTACTTC. Amino acid sequence: CASSLWRSSYEQYF.

This clonotype has only a few counts. The genes are TRBV9 and TRBJ2-1, with 14 bases lining up with TRBD2. Germline V gene sequence: CDR1 SGDLS, CDR2 YYNGEE. The CDR3 covers 20 residues. The J segment lost 0 bases and the V segment lost 2 bases, leaving 10 bases of the junction unmatched. CDR3 coding DNA: TGTGCCAGCAGCGTCGCGGGACTAGCGGGGGTTCTCAGCTCCTACAATGAGCAGTTCTTC. Translating it yields CASSVAGLAGVLSSYNEQFF.

This clonotype was found a few times. V gene TRBV20-1 combines with J gene TRBJ2-3; 8 positions agree with TRBD2. CDR1 DFQATT and CDR2 SNEGSKA come from the germline V gene (reference sequence). The CDR3 consists of 14 residues. Losses at the gene ends were 6 bases for V and 3 bases for J; bases not matched to a gene: 8. The CDR3 protein is CSATGTRGTDTQYF. As DNA, the CDR3 is TGCAGTGCGACCGGGACTAGGGGTACAGATACGCAGTATTTT.

This clonotype was detected ten times or more. This chain connects TRBV7-9 to TRBJ2-5, with 7 positions matching TRBD1. CDR1 and CDR2 (germline): SEHNR, FQNEAQ (reference sequence). CDR3 length equals 15 residues. Trimming removed 5 bases from V and 5 bases from J; junction bases left unmatched: 11. The DNA for the CDR3 is TGTGCCAGCAGCGATCACAGGGGATCAGGGGAGACCCAGTACTTC. Residues: CASSDHRGSGETQYF.

CDR3 sequence (DNA): TGTGCCAGCAGCTTCCACGTTGGTAGCGGGGGGCTCGGTACCCAGTACTTC. Its translation is CASSFHVGSGGLGTQYF. The V and J genes are TRBV7-2 and TRBJ2-5, with 10 bases identical to TRBD2. Unmatched junction bases numbered 15, after V lost 3 bases and J lost 8 bases. Looked up from germline, CDR1 is SGHTA and CDR2 is FQGNSA. The CDR3 has 17 residues.

This clonotype is judged medium-sized. This chain links TRBV5-4 with TRBJ2-7, with a possible D match to TRBD1 (6 bases). The CDR3 is made up of 14 amino acids. The V and J ends lost 3 bases and 0 bases respectively, with 10 bases between them. The germline V gene has CDR1 SGHNT and CDR2 YYREEE (reference sequence). CDR3 sequence reads: CASSSDRLSYEQYF. The CDR3 DNA sequence: TGTGCCAGCAGCTCGGACAGACTCTCCTACGAGCAGTACTTC.

In this sample, this clonotype turned up many times. The V and J genes are TRBV4-2 and TRBJ2-1; D gene unclear. Germline CDR1 is LGHNA and CDR2 is YNFKEQ. The CDR3 has 12 residues. Trimming took 4 bases from V and 6 from J, leaving 7 bases between them. Here the CDR3 reads CASSRDFNEQFF. In DNA, the CDR3 is TGTGCCAGCAGCCGAGACTTCAATGAGCAGTTCTTC.

This clonotype appeared many times. The chain is built from TRBV7-2 and TRBJ2-1, with 13 bases identical to TRBD2. Germline V lookup: CDR1 SGHTA, CDR2 FQGNSA. The V gene end was trimmed by 3 bases and the J gene end by 6 bases; junction bases not matched to a gene: 2. The CDR3 length is 15 residues. The CDR3 here is CASSFTSGGANEQFF. The CDR3, as DNA: TGTGCCAGCAGCTTTACTAGCGGGGGGGCCAATGAGCAGTTCTTC.

The chain has TRBV5-5 and TRBJ2-4, with a possible D match to TRBD1 (6 bases). The CDR3 consists of 10 residues. Germline lookup yields CDR1 SGHKS and CDR2 YYEKEE (reference sequence). V lost 0 bases to trimming and J lost 14 bases, with 6 bases between them. The CDR3 DNA follows: TGTGCCAGCAGCTTGGACAGGGAGTACTTC. Translated, it gives CASSLDREYF.

Remarks on this clonotype: A much larger clone is a single base away; this may be a read error. This sequence joins TRBV5-1 and TRBJ2-1; 9 bases agree with TRBD2. Trimming took 2 bases from V and 7 from J; bases not matched to a gene: 7. CDR1 is SGHRS and CDR2 is YFSETQ in the germline V gene. The CDR3 sequence is 15 residues long. This chain's CDR3 is CASSFSSGTNNEQFF. The CDR3 DNA reads TGCGCCAGCAGCTTTTCTAGCGGGACAAATAATGAGCAGTTCTTC.

This clonotype was counted at least ten times. V usage is TRBV7-9 and J usage is TRBJ2-4, with 7 bases matching TRBD1. Germline CDR1 and CDR2: SEHNR and FQNEAQ (reference sequence). The CDR3 consists of 14 residues. V dropped 0 bases and J dropped 13; count of bases not matched to a gene: 9. Here the CDR3 reads CASSLARDSEEQYF. The CDR3 DNA follows: TGTGCCAGCAGCTTAGCCCGGGACAGTGAGGAACAGTACTTC.

This clonotype was picked up many times. This chain uses TRBV20-1 with TRBJ1-6, with D unresolved. CDR3 size: 12 residues. Germline CDR1 and CDR2: DFQATT and SNEGSKA (reference sequence). Between the trimmed V and J ends, which lost 3 bases and 8 bases, there was a span of 8 bases. The CDR3 region has the DNA TGCAGTGCTAGGTGGTCAGATTCACCCCTCCACTTT. Protein: CSARWSDSPLHF.

This clonotype came up many times. The chain links TRBV12-3 or TRBV12-4 to TRBJ2-7; the D gene is possibly TRBD1 (5 bases). This CDR3 region has 12 residues. V was trimmed by 3 bases and J by 7 bases, leaving 10 bases between them. The CDR3 nucleotides read TGTGCCAGCAGTTTTCGAAGACAGGAGCAGTACTTC. Protein: CASSFRRQEQYF.

This clonotype occurred once. This may arise from a read error, as a much more abundant clone is one base away. The rearrangement links TRBV29-1 to TRBJ2-3, with a possible D match to TRBD1 (5 bases). V was pared by 5 bases and J by 0 bases, with 15 bases between. The germline V gene has CDR1 SQVTM and CDR2 ANQGSEA. The CDR3 loop spans 15 amino acids. This CDR3 is CSVPNLWGSTDTQYF. CDR3 bases: TGCAGCGTTCCCAATCTTTGGGGCAGCACAGATACGCAGTATTTT.

This clonotype turned up a few times. The V and J genes are TRBV7-2 and TRBJ2-5; D unclear. From germline, CDR1 is SGHTA and CDR2 FQGNSA. V was shortened by 9 bases and J by 4 bases, with 12 bases between the two germline ends. The CDR3 runs 12 residues. CDR3 sequence reads: CASGRVGETQYF. In nucleotides, the CDR3 is TGTGCCAGTGGGCGAGTAGGAGAGACCCAGTACTTC.

This clonotype appeared many times. J is TRBJ1-4 and V is TRBV28; D gene uncertain. CDR1 is MDHEN and CDR2 is SYDVKM in the germline V gene. The CDR3 spans 14 residues. Trimming stripped 3 bases from V and 7 bases from J, with 12 bases between. The CDR3 protein is CASSFFPTGEKLFF. Here the CDR3 DNA reads TGTGCCAGCAGTTTTTTCCCGACGGGTGAAAAACTGTTTTTT.

This clonotype has at least ten counts. The V and J genes are TRBV7-9 and TRBJ2-5, with D possibly called TRBD1 or TRBD2 (5 bases each). Trimming removed 0 bases at V and 1 base at J, with 15 bases between. CDR1 is SEHNR and CDR2 is FQNEAQ in the germline V gene (reference sequence). The CDR3 has 17 residues. CDR3 nucleotide sequence: TGTGCCAGCAGCTTAGCAACCACGGGACGTCTCCAAGAGACCCAGTACTTC. Protein sequence: CASSLATTGRLQETQYF.

This clonotype was seen a handful of times. This rearrangement joins TRBV29-1 to TRBJ1-2; D might be TRBD1 (5 bases). This CDR3 contains 14 residues. CDR1 and CDR2 (germline): SQVTM, ANQGSEA. V lost 4 bases and J 4 bases, leaving 16 bases between the germline ends. The CDR3 reads CSVGGMTGFYGYTF. The DNA for the CDR3 is TGCAGCGTTGGGGGGATGACTGGATTCTATGGCTACACCTTC.

This chain links TRBV5-1 with TRBJ2-1, with TRBD2 matching over 13 bases. Germline trimming cut 3 bases from V and 8 bases from J; bases unmatched to any gene: 8. This CDR3 has 16 amino acids. Germline CDR1 and CDR2: SGHRS and YFSETQ. The CDR3 DNA reads TGCGCCAGCAGCTCCCTACTAGCGGGGGGGCGGGATGAGCAGTTCTTC. It translates to CASSSLLAGGRDEQFF. Supplemented by reference TRBV5-1 and TRBJ2-1, the full variable domain reads KAGVTQTPRYLIKTRGQQVTLSCSPISGHRSVSWYQQTPGQGLQFLFEYFSETQRNKGNFPGRFSGRQFSNSRSEMNVSTLELGDSALYLCASSSLLAGGRDEQFFGPGTRLTVL.

Notes on this clonotype: This may be a read error, as it is one base from a much larger clone. The CDR3 ends on some other residue instead of the conserved phenylalanine or tryptophan, so this is likely a read error. The chain has TRBV3-1 and TRBJ2-1; no firm D call. The CDR3 length is 14 residues. The ends were cut back, 2 bases at V and 3 bases at J, with 8 bases in the middle. Germline CDR1 and CDR2: LGHDT and YNNKEL (reference sequence). This CDR3 is CASSQSINYNEQFY. Here the CDR3 DNA reads TGTGCCAGCAGCCAATCAATTAACTACAATGAGCAGTTCTAC.

This clonotype turned up a few times. This chain links TRBV28 with TRBJ1-6, with D unresolved. Trimming removed 6 bases from V and 8 bases from J, with 14 bases in between. CDR3 length equals 14 residues. Germline values: CDR1 MDHEN, CDR2 SYDVKM. The CDR3 region has the DNA TGTGCCAGCAGACTACCTCGACTGCATTCACCCCTCCACTTT. It codes for CASRLPRLHSPLHF. Supplemented by reference TRBV28 and TRBJ1-6, the full variable domain reads DVKVTQSSRYLVKRTGEKVFLECVQDMDHENMFWYRQDPGLGLRLIYFSYDVKMKEKGDIPEGYSVSREKKERFSLILESASTNQTSMYLCASRLPRLHSPLHFGNGTRLTVT.

This clonotype was seen once. The CDR3 region is CASSFRDRPVLTQYF. CDR3 sequence (DNA): TGTGCCAGCAGTTTTAGGGACAGGCCCGTCCTGACGCAGTATTTT. V and J are TRBV27 and TRBJ2-3; TRBD1 aligns across 8 bases. V was clipped by 3 bases and J by 9 bases; unmatched bases: 11. Germline CDR1 is MNHEY and CDR2 is SMNVEV (reference sequence). The CDR3 is made up of 15 amino acids.

The sample holds many counts of this clonotype. V is TRBV2 and J is TRBJ2-1; weak D call: TRBD2 (7 bases). V lost 3 bases, J lost 9 bases, and 15 bases lay in between. Looked up from germline, CDR1 is SNHLY and CDR2 is FYNNEI. The CDR3 contains 14 residues. Here the CDR3 DNA reads TGTGCCAGCAGTGACGTCCAGGGGACTACTGAGCAGTTCTTC. Amino acid sequence: CASSDVQGTTEQFF.

This clonotype was recorded a few times. The chain carries TRBV28 and TRBJ2-7, with D possibly TRBD1 on 5 matching bases. With 5 bases removed from V and 10 bases from J, the gap between germline ends came to 18 bases. Germline values: CDR1 MDHEN, CDR2 SYDVKM. The CDR3 runs 13 residues. CDR3 bases: TGTGCCAGCAGTATCGGACATACGCCGAATCAGTACTTC. Protein product: CASSIGHTPNQYF.

The chain combines TRBV23-1 with TRBJ2-2; 8 bases are a match to TRBD1. TRBV23-1 is annotated as an ORF whose role is uncertain. The CDR3 runs 17 residues. Trimming took 2 bases from V and 5 from J; bases not matched to a gene: 10. CDR3 residues: CASSQPLGWTGTGELFF. CDR3 coding DNA: TGCGCCAGCAGTCAACCCCTGGGATGGACAGGGACCGGGGAGCTGTTTTTT.

This clonotype was seen at least ten times. CDR3 bases: TGTGCCAGTATGGTGGGGAATGAGCAGTTCTTC. Translation: CASMVGNEQFF. The chain links TRBV19 to TRBJ2-1; no reliable D call. The CDR3 consists of 11 residues. Germline V lookup: CDR1 LNHDA, CDR2 SQIVND (reference sequence). V shed 7 bases and J shed 7 bases, with 8 bases lying between them.

The chain has TRBV19 and TRBJ2-7, with D perhaps matching TRBD1 (6 bases). The CDR3 length is 14 residues. Germline CDR1 is LNHDA and CDR2 is SQIVND (reference sequence). V was clipped by 7 bases and J by 1 base, with 14 bases between them. CDR3 nucleotide sequence: TGTGCCAGTAAATCATCCGGACAGTCCTACGAGCAGTACTTC. Translated: CASKSSGQSYEQYF. Based on the CDR3 plus reference TRBV19 and TRBJ2-7, the full variable domain is DGGITQSPKYLFRKEGQNVTLSCEQNLNHDAMYWYRQDPGQGLRLIYYSQIVNDFQKGDIAEGYSVSREKKESFPLTVTSAQKNPTAFYLCASKSSGQSYEQYFGPGTRLTVT.

The chain combines TRBV6-5 with TRBJ2-5; D is possibly TRBD1 (6 bases). Germline V gene sequence: CDR1 MNHEY, CDR2 SVGAGI. Trimming removed 4 bases at V and 5 bases at J, with 17 bases between. The CDR3 extends over 15 amino acids. Here the CDR3 reads CASSSLQGYRETQYF. CDR3 coding DNA: TGTGCCAGCAGTTCCCTCCAGGGGTATAGGGAGACCCAGTACTTC.

This clonotype was counted ten times or more. The rearrangement links TRBV20-1 to TRBJ1-1; possibly TRBD1 for D (5 bases). Germline CDR1 is DFQATT and CDR2 is SNEGSKA (reference sequence). V was clipped by 2 bases and J by 8 bases, with 15 bases between them. CDR3 length: 13 residues. The CDR3 DNA is TGCAGTGCTAGACCCGACAGTATTGGCGAAGCTTTCTTT. This encodes CSARPDSIGEAFF.